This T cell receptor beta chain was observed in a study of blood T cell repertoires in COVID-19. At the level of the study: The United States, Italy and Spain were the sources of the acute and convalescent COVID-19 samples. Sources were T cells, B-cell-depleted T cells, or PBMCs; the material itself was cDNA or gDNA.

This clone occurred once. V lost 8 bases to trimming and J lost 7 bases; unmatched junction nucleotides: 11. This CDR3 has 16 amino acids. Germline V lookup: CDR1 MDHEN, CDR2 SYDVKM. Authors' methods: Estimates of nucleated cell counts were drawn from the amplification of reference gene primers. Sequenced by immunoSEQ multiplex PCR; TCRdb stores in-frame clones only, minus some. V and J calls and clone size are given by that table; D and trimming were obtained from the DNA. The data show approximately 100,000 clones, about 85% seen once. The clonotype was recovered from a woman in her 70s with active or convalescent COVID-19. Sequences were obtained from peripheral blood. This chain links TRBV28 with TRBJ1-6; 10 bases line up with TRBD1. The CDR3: CASHPGTGEGNSPLHF. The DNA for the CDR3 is TGTGCCAGCCATCCCGGGACAGGGGAAGGGAATTCACCCCTCCACTTT.